Presented here are 30 T cell receptor beta chains from one specimen sequenced in a study of cytomegalovirus exposure and HLA in healthy donors. This PCR relied on a set of 60 Vbeta primers and 13 Jbeta primers. Produced via immunoSEQ multiplex PCR; TCRdb's table is partial and in-frame only. This table has 150,000 or so clones, roughly 74% appearing once. Material: PBMCs. Receptors originate from a middle-aged man in good health and CMV-seronegative.

The chain combines TRBV6-5 with TRBJ1-2; 9 positions match TRBD1. CDR3 length equals 14 residues. From germline, CDR1 is MNHEY and CDR2 SVGAGI. V trimming: 6 bases; J trimming: 3 bases; junction bases outside the gene matches: 5. As DNA, the CDR3 is TGTGCCAGCAGCGTCACAGGGGGCTACTATGGCTACACCTTC. It encodes CASSVTGGYYGYTF.

The chain has TRBV6-1 and TRBJ2-3, with a weak D call TRBD2 (6 bases). Between the trimmed V and J ends, which lost 0 bases and 4 bases, there was a span of 8 bases. CDR1 is MNHNS and CDR2 is SASEGT in the germline V gene. The CDR3 spans 14 residues. The CDR3 reads CASSEATSPDTQYF. CDR3 sequence (DNA): TGTGCCAGCAGTGAAGCAACTAGCCCAGATACGCAGTATTTT.

This clone was found a few times. V usage is TRBV5-1 and J usage is TRBJ1-2; weak D call: TRBD1 (6 bases). Germline-derived CDR1 and CDR2 are SGHRS and YFSETQ. V was pared by 0 bases and J by 8 bases, with 14 bases between. The CDR3 loop spans 14 amino acids. The CDR3 bases are TGCGCCAGCAGCTTGGGAGGGACAAGGCAAGGCTACACCTTC. Translation: CASSLGGTRQGYTF.

The chain is built from TRBV27 and TRBJ1-4; D is unresolved. Germline-derived CDR1 and CDR2 are MNHEY and SMNVEV (reference sequence). The length of the CDR3 is 14 residues. Trimming stripped 1 base from V and 3 bases from J, with 6 bases between. CDR3 bases: TGTGCCAGCAGTTTATGGGCGTCTAATGAAAAACTGTTTTTT. Protein sequence: CASSLWASNEKLFF. The variable domain in full, completed from reference TRBV27 and TRBJ1-4, reads EAQVTQNPRYLITVTGKKLTVTCSQNMNHEYMSWYRQDPGLGLRQIYYSMNVEVTDKGDVPEGYKVSRKEKRNFPLILESPSPNQTSLYFCASSLWASNEKLFFGSGTQLSVL.

This clone was picked up a small number of times. V usage is TRBV12-5 and J usage is TRBJ1-5; a weak D match, TRBD1 (5 bases). This CDR3 has 15 residues. Looked up from germline, CDR1 is LGHNT and CDR2 is FRNRAP. Trimming stripped 1 base from V and 2 bases from J, with 9 bases between. The DNA for the CDR3 is TGTGCTAGTGGTTTGGGACAGATTGGCAATCAGCCCCAGCATTTT. This codes for CASGLGQIGNQPQHF. Combining the CDR3 with reference TRBV12-5 and TRBJ1-5 gives the whole variable domain DARVTQTPRHKVTEMGQEVTMRCQPILGHNTVFWYRQTMMQGLELLAYFRNRAPLDDSGMPKDRFSAEMPDATLATLKIQPSEPRDSAVYFCASGLGQIGNQPQHFGDGTRLSIL.

The chain links TRBV7-6 to TRBJ1-2; 7 bases line up with TRBD1. The germline V gene encodes CDR1 SGHVS and CDR2 FNYEAQ. V lost 2 bases, J lost 7 bases, and 7 bases stayed unmatched. The CDR3 loop spans 14 amino acids. In DNA, the CDR3 is TGTGCCAGCAGCTTATCCCGAGGGGGCTCTGGCTACACCTTC. Encoded protein: CASSLSRGGSGYTF.

The count of this clone is one. This rearrangement joins TRBV7-2 to TRBJ2-3; 9 nucleotides agree with TRBD2. From germline, CDR1 is SGHTA and CDR2 FQGNSA. The V segment lost 4 bases and the J segment 5 bases; nucleotides outside the gene matches: 10. The CDR3 contains 16 residues. CDR3 bases: TGTGCCAGCAGCTCCCCGAGGGGCGGGGGGGTAGATACGCAGTATTTT. This gives the protein CASSSPRGGGVDTQYF.

The V gene is TRBV4-1, the J gene TRBJ1-3; no clear D gene. CDR1 and CDR2 (germline): MGHRA, YSYEKL. V was cut by 2 bases and J by 4 bases, with 9 bases left in between. The CDR3 sequence is 14 residues long. This CDR3 is CASSQRTGGNTIYF. In DNA form, the CDR3 reads TGCGCCAGCAGCCAAAGGACGGGGGGAAACACCATATATTTT.

The chain combines TRBV11-2 with TRBJ2-7; possible D gene TRBD1, 5 bases. CDR3 size: 13 residues. The germline CDR1 and CDR2 sequences are SGHAT and FQNNGV. Trimming took off 4 bases at V and 5 bases at J, with 12 bases between the two ends. The chain's CDR3 is CASSSDRTDEQYF. CDR3 coding DNA: TGTGCCAGCAGCTCAGACAGAACCGACGAGCAGTACTTC.

The CDR3 DNA is TGTGCCAGCAGTGTTCAGGGTTTTGGCAATCAGCCCCAGCATTTT. Translated, it gives CASSVQGFGNQPQHF. The chain joins TRBV2 to TRBJ1-5; D may be TRBD1 (5 bases). This CDR3 region has 15 residues. The germline V and J ends were trimmed by 4 bases and 2 bases, with 12 bases remaining between them. Looked up from germline, CDR1 is SNHLY and CDR2 is FYNNEI.

The chain carries TRBV6-5 and TRBJ2-5, with TRBD1 identical over 8 bases. The CDR3 has 14 amino acids. V was pared by 5 bases and J by 7 bases, with 9 bases of the junction left unmatched. Germline loops: CDR1 MNHEY, CDR2 SVGAGI. The chain's CDR3 is CASSATGGGGTQYF. DNA of the CDR3: TGTGCCAGCAGTGCTACAGGGGGTGGCGGGACCCAGTACTTC.

The V and J genes are TRBV6-1 and TRBJ1-2; D may be TRBD1 (5 bases). Trimming left V 8 bases short and J 3 bases short, with 13 bases between. Germline lookup yields CDR1 MNHNS and CDR2 SASEGT. CDR3 length equals 13 residues. CDR3 sequence: CASRGTVDYGYTF. CDR3 sequence (DNA): TGTGCCAGCCGCGGGACGGTAGACTATGGCTACACCTTC.

V usage is TRBV19 and J usage is TRBJ1-3, with 7 bases that match TRBD1. The CDR3 consists of 16 residues. The J segment lost 1 base and the V segment lost 9 bases, leaving 12 bases of the junction unmatched. Looked up from germline, CDR1 is LNHDA and CDR2 is SQIVND (reference sequence). The CDR3 sequence is CASVHDRAKSGNTIYF. Here the CDR3 DNA reads TGTGCCAGCGTGCACGACAGGGCAAAGTCTGGAAACACCATATATTTT.

The chain links TRBV5-5 to TRBJ2-7; 10 bases are shared with TRBD1. Germline V lookup: CDR1 SGHKS, CDR2 YYEKEE (reference sequence). CDR3 length equals 12 residues. V gave up 3 bases and J gave up 6 bases; unmatched junction bases: 0. The chain's CDR3 is CASSWDRGEQYF. The CDR3 DNA follows: TGTGCCAGCAGCTGGGACAGGGGCGAGCAGTACTTC.

CDR3 coding DNA: TGCGCCAGCGGTAGGGAGGGACAGGGGAACAATGAGCAGTTCTTC. Encoded protein: CASGREGQGNNEQFF. V and J are TRBV5-1 and TRBJ2-1; 10 bases agree with TRBD1. The length of the CDR3 is 15 residues. V was pared by 7 bases and J by 5 bases, with 9 bases of the junction left unmatched. Germline values: CDR1 SGHRS, CDR2 YFSETQ.

This clone has a count of ten or more. V is TRBV6-1 and J is TRBJ1-5; TRBD1 might be the D (5 bases). Germline-derived CDR1 and CDR2 are MNHNS and SASEGT. V was trimmed by 2 bases and J by 4 bases, leaving 18 bases between them. The CDR3 is 17 amino acids. Written as DNA, the CDR3 is TGTGCCAGCAGTGAAATCCACGTACAGGTATCAAATCAGCCCCAGCATTTT. Translated, it gives CASSEIHVQVSNQPQHF.

The chain uses TRBV19 and TRBJ1-5; TRBD1 matches at 8 bases. J gave up 5 bases and V 6 bases, and 12 bases lay outside the gene matches. Germline V lookup: CDR1 LNHDA, CDR2 SQIVND (reference sequence). The CDR3 has 16 residues. The chain's CDR3 is CASRGRGQGFDQPQHF. The DNA of the CDR3 is TGTGCCAGTAGGGGTCGAGGACAGGGATTCGATCAGCCCCAGCATTTT.

The chain employs TRBV5-4 and TRBJ2-7; tentative D call: TRBD1 (6 bases). V was cut by 0 bases and J by 2 bases, with 15 bases left in between. The length of the CDR3 is 16 residues. Per germline, CDR1 SGHNT and CDR2 YYREEE (reference sequence). Here the CDR3 reads CASSLAVTGNPYEQYF. The DNA of the CDR3 is TGTGCCAGCAGCTTGGCCGTCACAGGGAATCCCTACGAGCAGTACTTC.

In regard to this clone: As the CDR3 is not closed by the conserved phenylalanine or tryptophan, this likely results from a read error. The J gene is TRBJ1-1, the V gene TRBV7-9; D is uncertain. The germline gives CDR1 SEHNR, CDR2 FQNEAQ (reference sequence). This CDR3 contains 13 residues. Trimming left V 1 base short and J 8 bases short, with 11 bases between. Written as DNA, the CDR3 is TGTGCCAGCAGCTTAGTGAGGATGAGGGAAGCTTTCTCT. Translating it yields CASSLVRMREAFS.

The chain is built from TRBV6-5 and TRBJ1-1; TRBD1 might be the D (6 bases). V was pared by 11 bases and J by 3 bases, with 13 bases between. This CDR3 is built from 12 residues. Per germline, CDR1 MNHEY and CDR2 SVGAGI. CDR3 DNA: TGTGCCGTCGGACAGCTGGACACTGAAGCTTTCTTT. Protein: CAVGQLDTEAFF.

The chain has TRBV5-1 and TRBJ2-3; D gene unclear. This CDR3 region has 13 residues. Germline values: CDR1 SGHRS, CDR2 YFSETQ. The V gene lost 0 bases and the J gene lost 3 bases, with 5 bases spanning the gap. This chain's CDR3 is CASSLGLTDTQYF. The CDR3 DNA reads as TGCGCCAGCAGCTTGGGGCTGACAGATACGCAGTATTTT.

The V and J genes are TRBV5-1 and TRBJ1-4, with 12 bases matching TRBD1. With V trimmed by 0 bases and J by 2 bases, 2 bases remained unmatched. The CDR3 extends over 17 amino acids. Germline lookup yields CDR1 SGHRS and CDR2 YFSETQ. The CDR3 DNA reads TGCGCCAGCAGCTTGGCGGGACAGGGGGCGACTAATGAAAAACTGTTTTTT. Translation: CASSLAGQGATNEKLFF.

This clone has a single count. The final CDR3 position lacks the conserved phenylalanine or tryptophan, pointing to a likely read error. The chain links TRBV7-9 to TRBJ1-4; D unclear. The V and J ends lost 1 base and 1 base respectively, with 7 bases between them. CDR1 and CDR2 (germline): SEHNR, FQNEAQ (reference sequence). The CDR3 covers 15 residues. The CDR3 nucleotides are TGTGCCAGCAGCTTAGTAACCCGAACTAATGAAAAACTGTTTGTT. It is translated as CASSLVTRTNEKLFV.

The table lists this clone with a few counts. The rearrangement joins TRBV11-2 to TRBJ2-5, with 9 bases lining up with TRBD2. The CDR3 loop spans 18 amino acids. Germline assignment: CDR1 SGHAT and CDR2 FQNNGV. V was clipped by 0 bases and J by 5 bases; unmatched bases: 13. CDR3: CASSLDPTGGGGSETQYF. CDR3 DNA: TGTGCCAGCAGCTTAGACCCCACGGGCGGGGGGGGGTCGGAGACCCAGTACTTC. Using reference TRBV11-2 and TRBJ2-5 for the parts outside the CDR3, the full variable domain is EAGVAQSPRYKIIEKRQSVAFWCNPISGHATLYWYQQILGQGPKLLIQFQNNGVVDDSQLPKDRFSAERLKGVDSTLKIQPAKLEDSAVYLCASSLDPTGGGGSETQYFGPGTRLLVL.

The chain has TRBV2 and TRBJ2-5; 10 bases align to TRBD2. CDR3 size: 17 residues. Germline loops: CDR1 SNHLY, CDR2 FYNNEI. With V trimmed by 0 bases and J by 1 base, 5 bases remained unmatched. This chain's CDR3 is CASSEAVSGGVQETQYF. The CDR3 DNA reads TGTGCCAGCAGTGAAGCGGTGAGCGGGGGGGTCCAAGAGACCCAGTACTTC.

The chain joins TRBV5-1 to TRBJ2-3; 7 nucleotides line up with TRBD2. The CDR3 has 15 amino acids. The ends lost 0 bases at V and 4 bases at J; junction bases unmatched: 5. Germline V gene lookup returns CDR1 SGHRS and CDR2 YFSETQ. This CDR3 is CASSLELAGADTQYF. DNA of the CDR3: TGCGCCAGCAGCTTGGAATTAGCGGGCGCAGATACGCAGTATTTT.

This clone was recorded a few times. The chain is built from TRBV6-5 and TRBJ1-1; a weak D match, TRBD1 (6 bases). The CDR3 has 14 residues. V lost 2 bases to trimming and J lost 5 bases, with 12 bases between them. Germline lookup yields CDR1 MNHEY and CDR2 SVGAGI. The CDR3 DNA follows: TGTGCCAGCAGTTACAAGAAGGGGGGGACTGAAGCTTTCTTT. Translated: CASSYKKGGTEAFF.

The J gene is TRBJ1-1, the V gene TRBV18; 7 bases are a match to TRBD1. V lost 3 bases, J lost 1 base, and 5 bases stayed unmatched. CDR3 length: 15 residues. CDR1 is KGHSH and CDR2 is LQKENI in the germline V gene. The CDR3 DNA reads as TGTGCCAGCTCACCGATGACAGGGAAGAACACTGAAGCTTTCTTT. This sequence encodes CASSPMTGKNTEAFF.

This clone was counted a single time. CDR3 loop: CASSELQQTDNEQFF. For the CDR3, the DNA is TGCGCCAGCAGTGAATTGCAACAGACGGACAATGAGCAGTTCTTC. The J gene is TRBJ2-1, the V gene TRBV10-2; D gene uncertain. The V gene's germline CDR1 is WSHSY and CDR2 SAAADI. This CDR3 spans 15 amino acids. The V and J ends lost 3 bases and 5 bases respectively, with 14 bases between them.

This clone was counted once. V gene TRBV2 combines with J gene TRBJ2-2; possible D gene TRBD2, 6 bases. CDR3 length: 15 residues. The ends were cut back, 1 base at V and 4 bases at J, with 10 bases in the middle. Looked up from germline, CDR1 is SNHLY and CDR2 is FYNNEI. The CDR3 nucleotides are TGTGCCAGCAGTGAAGTGTTGCGGGGCACCGGGGAGCTGTTTTTT. Protein: CASSEVLRGTGELFF.